This TCR beta chain was found in a study of cytomegalovirus exposure and HLA in healthy donors. The PCR made use of 60 Vbeta and 13 Jbeta primers. This table comes from immunoSEQ multiplex PCR, and its TCRdb copy is limited to in-frame clones, with some not included. This sample yields about 200,000 clones, of which 70% to 80% are seen a single time; approximately 1.5% belongs to the top ten. V was clipped by 0 bases and J by 3 bases, with 20 bases between them. The CDR3 totals 18 residues. Germline-derived CDR1 and CDR2 are LGHNA and YSLEER. The J gene is TRBJ1-2, the V gene TRBV4-3; no clear D gene. Sequencing was done on a sample of PBMCs. This sequence was found in a girl between 10 and 17 years old in good health and CMV-seropositive. DNA of the CDR3: TGCGCCAGCAGCCAAGAATTAGGTGGAGGACCTAACTACTATGGCTACACCTTC. Residues: CASSQELGGGPNYYGYTF.